One and the same sample provided the 13 T cell receptor beta chains below, sequenced in a study of blood T cell repertoires in COVID-19. The repertoire was sequenced with immunoSEQ multiplex PCR; TCRdb's copy has only in-frame clones and lacks some. The table lists more than 400,000 clones, roughly 87% of them singletons. The sequenced material came from PBMCs or T cells enriched from blood (not recorded which). The receptor source for this set is a woman younger than 35 who had recovered from COVID-19.

This sequence joins TRBV28 and TRBJ1-2; possibly TRBD1 for D (6 bases). The CDR3 sequence is 14 residues long. The germline CDR1 and CDR2 sequences are MDHEN and SYDVKM. The V gene lost 6 bases and the J gene lost 4 bases, with 15 bases spanning the gap. The CDR3 loop reads CASSQGGGAYGYTF. CDR3 in DNA: TGTGCCAGCAGCCAGGGCGGGGGGGCCTATGGCTACACCTTC.

The chain is built from TRBV27 and TRBJ1-4; tentatively, D is TRBD1 (6 bases). The germline gives CDR1 MNHEY, CDR2 SMNVEV (reference sequence). V lost 5 bases and J lost 10, with 17 bases in between. CDR3 length: 14 amino acids. DNA for the CDR3: TGTGCCAGCAGTGAGGACAGAGGGGCCAGAAAACTGTTTTTT. Translated, it gives CASSEDRGARKLFF.

The chain joins TRBV1 to TRBJ2-5; TRBD2 reflects the table's D call only, with no check against the DNA. TRBV1 constitutes a pseudogene. This CDR3 has 19 residues. This chain's CDR3 is CTSSQVGPQLAGGRETQYF. The CDR3 DNA is TGCACCAGCAGCCAAGTGGGCCCCCAACTAGCGGGGGGGAGAGAGACCCAGTACTTC.

The rearrangement joins TRBV7-9 to TRBJ2-5, with 8 bases identical to TRBD2. This CDR3 is 15 amino acids long. Germline CDR1 reads SEHNR; CDR2 reads FQNEAQ (reference sequence). V shed 3 bases and J 2 bases; nucleotides not matched to a gene: 5. Here the CDR3 DNA reads TGTGCCAGCAGCTTTAGCGGGGCGGGACAAGAGACCCAGTACTTC. Its protein is CASSFSGAGQETQYF. The full variable domain, completed using reference TRBV7-9 and TRBJ2-5, is DTGVSQNPRHKITKRGQNVTFRCDPISEHNRLYWYRQTLGQGPEFLTYFQNEAQLEKSRLLSDRFSAERPKGSFSTLEIQRTEQGDSAMYLCASSFSGAGQETQYFGPGTRLLVL.

This clone was seen a few times. The V gene is TRBV5-1, the J gene TRBJ1-2; weak D call: TRBD1 (5 bases). Trimming took off 4 bases at V and 8 bases at J, with 18 bases between the two ends. CDR3 size: 14 residues. The germline V gene encodes CDR1 SGHRS and CDR2 YFSETQ. The CDR3 DNA follows: TGCGCCAGCAGCACCTGGGACGCGGGGGAAGGCTACACCTTC. This sequence encodes CASSTWDAGEGYTF.

The sample holds a few counts of this clone. This sequence joins TRBV7-9 and TRBJ2-5, with D perhaps TRBD2 (7 bases). Germline V CDR1 and CDR2: SEHNR, FQNEAQ (reference sequence). The CDR3 loop spans 16 amino acids. The V and J ends lost 4 bases and 3 bases respectively, with 18 bases between them. The CDR3, as DNA: TGTGCCAGCAGCTCTCGGGCGGGGGCTGCGGAAGAGACCCAGTACTTC. Amino acid sequence: CASSSRAGAAEETQYF.

The chain has TRBV6-6 and TRBJ1-5, with 10 bases matching TRBD1. The V gene's germline CDR1 is MNHNY and CDR2 SVGAGI (reference sequence). The J segment lost 0 bases and the V segment lost 5 bases, leaving 13 bases of the junction unmatched. The CDR3 spans 19 residues. CDR3 loop: CASSPPGQGTSYSNQPQHF. The CDR3 DNA sequence: TGTGCCAGCAGTCCTCCGGGACAGGGGACCTCTTATAGCAATCAGCCCCAGCATTTT.

The genes are TRBV30 and TRBJ1-4; 7 bases fit TRBD1. There are 14 residues in the CDR3. The J segment lost 4 bases and the V segment lost 0 bases, leaving 2 bases of the junction unmatched. Germline V gene lookup returns CDR1 GTSNPN and CDR2 SVGIG (reference sequence). CDR3 protein: CAWSVGTDNEKLFF. DNA of the CDR3: TGTGCCTGGAGTGTAGGGACAGATAATGAAAAACTGTTTTTT.

This chain connects TRBV28 to TRBJ1-5; 7 bases match TRBD1. V gave up 3 bases and J gave up 0 bases; unmatched junction bases: 8. Germline V CDR1 and CDR2: MDHEN, SYDVKM. CDR3 length: 17 residues. CDR3 DNA sequence: TGTGCCAGCAGTTTTACTTGGACAGGTTATAGCAATCAGCCCCAGCATTTT. This gives the protein CASSFTWTGYSNQPQHF.

This chain links TRBV5-1 with TRBJ1-2; D not certain. The V gene lost 0 bases and the J gene lost 2 bases, with 8 bases spanning the gap. This CDR3 contains 14 residues. The V gene's germline CDR1 is SGHRS and CDR2 YFSETQ. CDR3 protein: CASSLGSGNYGYTF. The CDR3 region has the DNA TGCGCCAGCAGCTTGGGGTCGGGAAACTATGGCTACACCTTC.

This sequence joins TRBV10-2 and TRBJ1-2; the match to TRBD1 covers 10 bases. The germline CDR1 and CDR2 sequences are WSHSY and SAAADI. The CDR3 is 14 residues long. With 5 bases clipped from V and 6 bases from J, the junction kept 6 bases outside the gene matches. The CDR3 DNA sequence: TGCGCCAGCAGTCTGGGACAGGGGAACAATGGCTACACCTTC. This codes for CASSLGQGNNGYTF.

This clone has only a few counts. The chain is built from TRBV9 and TRBJ1-2; no clear D gene. V dropped 2 bases and J dropped 4 bases, with 6 bases sitting between them. The V gene's germline CDR1 is SGDLS and CDR2 YYNGEE. This CDR3 comprises 12 residues. CDR3 sequence (DNA): TGTGCCAGCAGCGTTGGGAGCTATGGCTACACCTTC. Translated, it gives CASSVGSYGYTF.

The chain recombines TRBV28 with TRBJ2-7, with D perhaps matching TRBD1 (5 bases). Trimming took 0 bases from V and 5 from J, leaving 17 bases between them. Germline-derived CDR1 and CDR2 are MDHEN and SYDVKM. The CDR3 extends over 16 amino acids. CDR3 bases: TGTGCCAGCAGTTTATGGTCAGGCCAGGGCCGCGACGAGCAGTACTTC. It is translated as CASSLWSGQGRDEQYF.